These 31 T cell receptor beta chains came from one sample sequenced in a study of beta chain features in type 1 diabetes. The antigens these receptors bind are not known. General study points: Patients with Type 1 diabetes showed moderately but significantly shorter TCRB CDR3s in all four CD4+ subsets.

The entirety of the isolated RNA underwent reverse transcription, so expressed TCRB transcripts were sequenced. TCRdb keeps only in-frame clones here, not all; method: immunoSEQ multiplex PCR. The sample consists of more than 550,000 clones, about 14% of them appearing once. What was sequenced was naive CD4+ T cells from blood. The receptors were gathered from a man aged 18 to 29 with type 1 diabetes.

The chain is built from TRBV7-2 and TRBJ2-3, with no clear D. The ends were cut back, 1 base at V and 3 bases at J, with 8 bases in the middle. Germline CDR1 and CDR2: SGHTA and FQGNSA. This CDR3 is 14 amino acids long. The CDR3 protein is CASSLVSLTDTQYF. CDR3 sequence (DNA): TGTGCCAGCAGCTTAGTGAGCCTTACAGATACGCAGTATTTT.

The chain couples TRBV7-2 to TRBJ2-1; 12 bases line up with TRBD1. With 7 bases clipped from V and 9 bases from J, the junction kept 10 bases outside the gene matches. Germline V gives CDR1 SGHTA, CDR2 FQGNSA. The CDR3 runs 15 residues. The CDR3 DNA reads TGTGCCAGCATACCACCGGGACAGGGGGCAGGTGAGCAGTTCTTC. It translates to CASIPPGQGAGEQFF.

This clone was found a few times. This rearrangement joins TRBV13 to TRBJ2-3; 11 nucleotides agree with TRBD2. V lost 4 bases to trimming and J lost 0 bases; unmatched junction nucleotides: 6. Per the germline V gene, CDR1 is PRHDT and CDR2 is FYEKMQ (reference sequence). The CDR3 extends over 17 amino acids. The CDR3 reads CASSSLAGASSTDTQYF. The CDR3, as DNA: TGTGCCAGCAGCTCACTAGCGGGGGCCTCTAGCACAGATACGCAGTATTTT.

In this sample, this clone turned up a few times. The chain recombines TRBV6-4 with TRBJ1-6; no definite D call. V was cut by 5 bases and J by 6 bases, with 14 bases left in between. The CDR3 runs 15 residues. Germline CDR1 and CDR2: MRHNA and SNTAGT. Here the CDR3 reads CASSQEIWGNSPLHF. CDR3 in DNA: TGTGCCAGCAGTCAGGAGATCTGGGGTAATTCACCCCTCCACTTT.

This clone was observed a few times. The chain links TRBV29-1 to TRBJ2-7; D gene uncertain. Trimming stripped 6 bases from V and 1 base from J, with 7 bases between. This CDR3 contains 11 residues. Germline CDR1 reads SQVTM; CDR2 reads ANQGSEA. CDR3 sequence reads: CSVGFSYEQYF. For the CDR3, the DNA is TGCAGCGTAGGGTTTTCCTACGAGCAGTACTTC.

The V and J genes are TRBV6-6 and TRBJ1-1; D is perhaps TRBD1 (5 bases). CDR3 length: 14 residues. Per germline, CDR1 MNHNY and CDR2 SVGAGI (reference sequence). V was pared by 2 bases and J by 2 bases, with 9 bases between. The CDR3 loop is CASSYGQGNTEAFF. The CDR3 nucleotides read TGTGCCAGCAGTTACGGGCAGGGAAACACTGAAGCTTTCTTT.

V usage is TRBV14 and J usage is TRBJ2-5; D remains ambiguous. CDR1 is SGHDN and CDR2 is FVKESK in the germline V gene. The germline V and J ends were trimmed by 5 bases and 4 bases, with 8 bases remaining between them. The CDR3 is made up of 12 amino acids. The CDR3 sequence is CASSWGRETQYF. CDR3 DNA: TGTGCCAGCAGCTGGGGTCGAGAGACCCAGTACTTC.

This sequence joins TRBV19 and TRBJ1-1; the D gene is possibly TRBD1 (5 bases). Germline CDR1 reads LNHDA; CDR2 reads SQIVND (reference sequence). The V end lost 5 bases, the J end lost 5 bases, and 18 bases lay between the germline ends. This CDR3 comprises 15 residues. CDR3 bases: TGTGCCAGTAGTTGGGTCGGGGGAATTCAGACTGAAGCTTTCTTT. Translated: CASSWVGGIQTEAFF.

The gene calls are TRBV30 and TRBJ2-1, with 11 bases that match TRBD2. Looked up from germline, CDR1 is GTSNPN and CDR2 is SVGIG (reference sequence). The ends lost 1 base at V and 13 bases at J; junction bases unmatched: 6. The CDR3 totals 13 residues. The CDR3 DNA reads TGTGCCTGGAGTGGGGTAGCGGGAGGGATTCAGTTCTTC. Residues: CAWSGVAGGIQFF.

This clone has just a few counts. The chain joins TRBV9 to TRBJ2-3; 11 positions agree with TRBD2. Germline trimming cut 3 bases from V and 0 bases from J; bases unmatched to any gene: 3. This CDR3 contains 16 residues. From germline, CDR1 is SGDLS and CDR2 YYNGEE. The DNA for the CDR3 is TGTGCCAGCAGCGCGACTAGCGGGACTAGCACAGATACGCAGTATTTT. Translated, it gives CASSATSGTSTDTQYF.

The genes are TRBV5-1 and TRBJ2-1; the D gene is possibly TRBD1 (5 bases). The CDR3 totals 15 residues. The germline gives CDR1 SGHRS, CDR2 YFSETQ. The V end was cut by 3 bases, the J end by 4 bases, with 14 bases between. DNA for the CDR3: TGCGCCAGCAGCTCACGAGTGGGGCGATACAATGAGCAGTTCTTC. Its translation: CASSSRVGRYNEQFF.

This clone was seen more than once but under ten times. The chain employs TRBV7-8 and TRBJ1-5; D is ambiguous. The CDR3 sequence is 14 residues long. With 3 bases removed from V and 2 bases from J, the gap between germline ends came to 8 bases. Germline loops: CDR1 SGHVS, CDR2 FQNEAQ. CDR3 nucleotides: TGTGCCAGCAGCTTCTCGAGGGGCAATCAGCCCCAGCATTTT. Amino acid sequence: CASSFSRGNQPQHF.

This clone was seen more than once but under ten times. This chain uses TRBV2 with TRBJ1-5; D is unclear. Germline CDR1 reads SNHLY; CDR2 reads FYNNEI. The CDR3 length is 15 residues. V lost 9 bases, J lost 5 bases, and 20 bases lay in between. The CDR3 here is CASNFDAWADQPQHF. In DNA, the CDR3 is TGTGCCAGTAATTTCGATGCTTGGGCGGATCAGCCCCAGCATTTT.

This chain links TRBV7-2 with TRBJ1-4; D is undetermined. The germline V gene has CDR1 SGHTA and CDR2 FQGNSA. V was pared by 1 base and J by 8 bases, with 11 bases between. CDR3 length: 14 amino acids. The CDR3 region is CASSLVLGSEKLFF. In DNA, the CDR3 is TGTGCCAGCAGCTTAGTGTTGGGCTCCGAAAAACTGTTTTTT.

The V gene is TRBV5-1, the J gene TRBJ2-7; 8 bases line up with TRBD2. V shed 0 bases, J shed 6 bases, and the junction held 8 bases outside the gene matches. The germline V gene has CDR1 SGHRS and CDR2 YFSETQ. This CDR3 is 15 amino acids long. This CDR3 reads CASSLASPGLAEQYF. CDR3 sequence (DNA): TGCGCCAGCAGCTTGGCCTCTCCCGGACTAGCCGAGCAGTACTTC.

This clone was detected a few times. This rearrangement joins TRBV29-1 to TRBJ2-5; 11 bases match TRBD2. Looked up from germline, CDR1 is SQVTM and CDR2 is ANQGSEA. This CDR3 is 14 amino acids long. The CDR3 coding sequence is TGCAACGCTTACCTTAGCGGGAGGGGGGAGACCCAGTACTTC. Residues: CNAYLSGRGETQYF.

There are a few counts of this clone. The chain has TRBV28 and TRBJ2-3; no definite D call. Trimming took 5 bases from V and 2 from J, leaving 5 bases between them. The CDR3 totals 12 residues. CDR1 and CDR2 (germline): MDHEN, SYDVKM. The CDR3: CASSAPTDTQYF. CDR3 DNA sequence: TGTGCCAGCAGTGCACCCACAGATACGCAGTATTTT.

This clone was counted between two and nine times. This chain joins TRBV2 and TRBJ2-4; D uncertain. The CDR3 sequence is 13 residues long. The germline V gene encodes CDR1 SNHLY and CDR2 FYNNEI. Between the trimmed V and J ends, which lost 7 bases and 2 bases, there was a span of 9 bases. The CDR3 DNA sequence: TGTGCCAGCATCCAGGTCCCCAAAAACATTCAGTACTTC. Its protein product is CASIQVPKNIQYF.

This clone was counted a few times. The chain has TRBV30 and TRBJ1-1, with D possibly matching TRBD1 (5 bases). CDR1 and CDR2 (germline): GTSNPN, SVGIG (reference sequence). V gave up 3 bases and J gave up 2 bases, with 7 bases separating them. This CDR3 contains 12 residues. CDR3 protein: CAWRGVNTEAFF. The DNA of the CDR3 is TGTGCCTGGAGGGGGGTAAACACTGAAGCTTTCTTT.

This clone was seen a few times. V is TRBV11-2 and J is TRBJ2-3; 9 bases match TRBD2. The germline CDR1 and CDR2 sequences are SGHAT and FQNNGV. V gave up 3 bases and J gave up 4 bases; unmatched junction bases: 5. The CDR3 runs to 15 residues. Here the CDR3 reads CASSFGGRAPDTQYF. The DNA for the CDR3 is TGTGCCAGCAGCTTCGGCGGGAGGGCCCCAGATACGCAGTATTTT.

V usage is TRBV18 and J usage is TRBJ1-5, with 8 positions matching TRBD1. CDR1 and CDR2 (germline): KGHSH, LQKENI. The CDR3 spans 16 residues. Unmatched junction bases numbered 5, after V lost 2 bases and J lost 2 bases. The CDR3 is CASSPAGQEGNQPQHF. In DNA form, the CDR3 reads TGTGCCAGCTCACCAGCGGGACAGGAAGGCAATCAGCCCCAGCATTTT.

Worth noting for this clone: One junction end disagrees with the germline gene, perhaps due to a read error. CDR3 DNA sequence: TGTGCTAGCAGCCGCGCGGGCGCAGATACGCAGTATTTT. Protein: CASSRAGADTQYF. The rearrangement uses TRBV7-7 and TRBJ2-3, with D tentatively TRBD2 (5 bases). This CDR3 has 13 residues. Per germline, CDR1 SSHAT and CDR2 FNYEAQ (reference sequence).

This rearrangement joins TRBV4-1 to TRBJ1-2; 7 nucleotides align to TRBD1. CDR1 MGHRA and CDR2 YSYEKL come from the germline V gene. J was trimmed by 0 bases and V by 2 bases; bases with no gene match: 18. This CDR3 contains 20 residues. CDR3 coding DNA: TGCGCCAGCAGCCAATCCATTTTCTTAGGGACAGCGACTTCTAACTATGGCTACACCTTC. Translated: CASSQSIFLGTATSNYGYTF.

As for this clone: The sample contains more than one DNA sequence encoding this CDR3. J is TRBJ1-2 and V is TRBV29-1; possible D gene TRBD1, 6 bases. From germline, CDR1 is SQVTM and CDR2 ANQGSEA. CDR3 size: 14 residues. V was trimmed by 1 base and J by 0 bases, leaving 9 bases between them. The CDR3, as DNA: TGCAGCGTTGAAGCCAGGGGCCCTAACTATGGCTACACCTTC. It translates to CSVEARGPNYGYTF.

The chain joins TRBV13 to TRBJ2-3, with 9 positions matching TRBD1. Losses at the gene ends were 1 base for V and 5 bases for J; bases not matched to a gene: 4. The CDR3 spans 15 residues. The germline CDR1 and CDR2 sequences are PRHDT and FYEKMQ (reference sequence). Here the CDR3 reads CASSLAGTGLDTQYF. CDR3 DNA: TGTGCCAGCAGCTTAGCCGGGACAGGGCTAGATACGCAGTATTTT.

The genes are TRBV7-9 and TRBJ2-2; D call uncertain. V was trimmed by 6 bases and J by 1 base, leaving 12 bases between them. Germline V gives CDR1 SEHNR, CDR2 FQNEAQ (reference sequence). This CDR3 is 15 amino acids long. The CDR3 sequence: CASRPLPQNTGELFF. The DNA for the CDR3 is TGTGCCAGCAGACCTTTGCCACAGAACACCGGGGAGCTGTTTTTT.

The J gene is TRBJ2-1, the V gene TRBV30; 7 positions match TRBD1. Trimming removed 0 bases from V and 10 bases from J; junction bases left unmatched: 3. Germline values: CDR1 GTSNPN, CDR2 SVGIG (reference sequence). CDR3 length equals 12 residues. The CDR3: CAWSVRGGEQFF. CDR3 bases: TGTGCCTGGAGTGTACGAGGGGGCGAGCAGTTCTTC.

This chain joins TRBV5-1 and TRBJ2-7; D is perhaps TRBD1 or TRBD2 (5 bases each). Germline CDR1 and CDR2: SGHRS and YFSETQ. The CDR3 has 16 residues. V lost 4 bases to trimming and J lost 6 bases, with 23 bases between them. DNA for the CDR3: TGCGCCAGCAGCCCCTTACCTTGGGGCGGGTTCGCCGAGCAGTACTTC. Translating it yields CASSPLPWGGFAEQYF.

The CDR3 bases are TGCGCCAGCAGCTTGGCAGGGTACGACGGTAATCAGCCCCAGCATTTT. As protein: CASSLAGYDGNQPQHF. This chain joins TRBV5-1 and TRBJ1-5, with a possible D match to TRBD1 (5 bases). The germline V and J ends were trimmed by 0 bases and 4 bases, with 14 bases remaining between them. CDR3 length equals 16 residues. Germline V CDR1 and CDR2: SGHRS, YFSETQ.

This rearrangement joins TRBV27 to TRBJ1-2; 8 bases agree with TRBD1. J was trimmed by 0 bases and V by 5 bases; bases with no gene match: 8. The CDR3 has 16 residues. Germline V gene data show CDR1 as MNHEY and CDR2 as SMNVEV (reference sequence). This CDR3 is CASSRTGYPANYGYTF. CDR3 DNA sequence: TGTGCCAGCAGTCGGACAGGGTACCCAGCTAACTATGGCTACACCTTC.

DNA for the CDR3: TGTGCCAGCAGCTTGGGGGGAGGTGGCACTGAAGCTTTCTTT. Protein product: CASSLGGGGTEAFF. The chain combines TRBV5-4 with TRBJ1-1; D call uncertain. Trimming pared 0 bases from V and 4 bases from J, leaving 10 bases between. CDR3 length: 14 amino acids. CDR1 SGHNT and CDR2 YYREEE come from the germline V gene (reference sequence).